This T cell receptor (beta chain) was sequenced in a study of Ad26.COV2.S vaccination and SARS-CoV-2 variants. General study points: Once vaccination had occurred, spike-specific CD8+ and CD4+ T cell responses reportedly showed substantial breadth. Total T cell responses may have been underestimated by the TCR breadth and depth analyses. Recipients of vaccine and of placebo showed similar breadth of their non-spike TCR repertoires. Spike-specific TCR breadth in vaccine recipients exceeded that seen in placebo recipients.

To note about this clone: Its antigen is currently unknown.

The CDR3 has 13 residues. CDR1 and CDR2 from the germline V gene are SGHNT and YYREEE (reference sequence). V gave up 2 bases and J gave up 7 bases; unmatched junction bases: 1. The table came from immunoSEQ multiplex PCR; TCRdb's copy has only in-frame clones and leaves some out. The table has 180,000 or so clones, 87% seen once. V is TRBV5-4 and J is TRBJ2-1; 9 bases are shared with TRBD1. Sequencing was performed on peripheral blood, taken after recovery from COVID-19. The origin of this receptor is a human donor who had recovered from COVID-19. CDR3 in amino acids: CASSLQGANEQFF. The CDR3 DNA is TGTGCCAGCAGCTTACAGGGGGCTAATGAGCAGTTCTTC. The full variable domain, in which reference TRBV5-4 and TRBJ2-1 provide the parts outside the CDR3, is ETGVTQSPTHLIKTRGQQVTLRCSSQSGHNTVSWYQQALGQGPQFIFQYYREEENGRGNFPPRFSGLQFPNYSSELNVNALELDDSALYLCASSLQGANEQFFGPGTRLTVL.